This TCR beta chain was sequenced for a study of T cell repertoires in cytomegalovirus infection. Whole-study context: CMV infection plus the matching HLA type was flagged by public TCR beta signatures.

A few counts support this clonotype. Its matching antigen is unknown. TCRdb used MiXCR to reprocess the reads, holding one entry per CDR3 protein. The sample lists 550,000 to 700,000 distinct CDR3 sequences, around 40% occurring once. General study findings and limits: People with CMV and the relevant HLA were identified by cumulative public TCR beta family frequency.

This CDR3 is 15 amino acids long. CDR1 is SGHTA, CDR2 FQGNSA, per germline. Deletions cut 6 bases from V and 1 base from J, with 12 bases between. This receptor was identified in a human donor in good health (CMV status not recorded). Some clones in this sample may be carry-over from other donors' samples. The material sequenced was cultured PBMCs, taken from culture after CMV antigen stimulation. The chain employs TRBV7-2 and TRBJ2-2, with a weak D call TRBD2 (5 bases). CDR3 residues: CASRFSVVNTGELFF. The CDR3 DNA follows: TGTGCCAGCAGATTTAGCGTAGTGAACACCGGGGAGCTGTTTTTT.